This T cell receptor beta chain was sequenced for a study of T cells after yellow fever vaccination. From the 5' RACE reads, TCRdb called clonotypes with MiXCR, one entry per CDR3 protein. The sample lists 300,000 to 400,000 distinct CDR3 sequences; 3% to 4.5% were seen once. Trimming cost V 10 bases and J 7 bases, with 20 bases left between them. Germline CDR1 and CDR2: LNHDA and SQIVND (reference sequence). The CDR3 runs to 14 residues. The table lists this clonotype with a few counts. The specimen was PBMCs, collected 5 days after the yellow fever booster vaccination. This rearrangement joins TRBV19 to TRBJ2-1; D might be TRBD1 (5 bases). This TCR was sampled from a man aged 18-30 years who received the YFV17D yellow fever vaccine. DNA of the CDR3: TGTGCCACCCGGCCCCTGGACAAGTTGAATGAGCAGTTCTTC. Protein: CATRPLDKLNEQFF.